The 17 T cell receptor beta chains below come from one sample, sequenced in a study of T cell responses to AZD1222 COVID-19 vaccine. The protocol was immunoSEQ multiplex PCR, while the TCRdb copy is restricted to in-frame clones and leaves out a portion. The data contain 85,000 to 100,000 clones, roughly nine tenths of them singletons. Sequencing was performed on peripheral blood, taken 28 days after the second AZD1222 dose. The origin of the receptors is an adult who received the AZD1222 COVID-19 vaccine.

This clone was observed a few times. The V and J genes are TRBV7-2 and TRBJ2-3; perhaps TRBD1 as D (6 bases). CDR1 is SGHTA and CDR2 is FQGNSA in the germline V gene. Trimming took off 1 base at V and 4 bases at J, with 9 bases between the two ends. This CDR3 has 14 residues. CDR3 region: CASSLVQGPDTQYF. The DNA of the CDR3 is TGTGCCAGCAGCTTAGTCCAGGGGCCAGATACGCAGTATTTT.

This chain links TRBV5-1 with TRBJ1-5; D possibly corresponds to TRBD1 (5 bases). The V gene lost 7 bases and the J gene lost 0 bases, with 11 bases spanning the gap. The germline V gene has CDR1 SGHRS and CDR2 YFSETQ. This CDR3 has 14 residues. CDR3 residues: CASRAGLSNQPQHF. DNA for the CDR3: TGCGCCAGCCGGGCAGGGCTTAGCAATCAGCCCCAGCATTTT.

The chain uses TRBV29-1 and TRBJ1-1; D is ambiguous. The V end lost 5 bases, the J end lost 5 bases, and 15 bases lay between the germline ends. CDR3 size: 13 residues. Germline V lookup: CDR1 SQVTM, CDR2 ANQGSEA. CDR3 amino acids: CSVRNLGGTEAFF. In DNA, the CDR3 is TGCAGCGTTCGTAACCTGGGAGGGACTGAAGCTTTCTTT. Together with reference TRBV29-1 and TRBJ1-1, the CDR3 gives the full variable domain: SAVISQKPSRDICQRGTSLTIQCQVDSQVTMMFWYRQQPGQSLTLIATANQGSEATYESGFVIDKFPISRPNLTFSTLTVSNMSPEDSSIYLCSVRNLGGTEAFFGQGTRLTVV.

V gene TRBV14 combines with J gene TRBJ2-1; 8 nucleotides agree with TRBD2. The germline CDR1 and CDR2 sequences are SGHDN and FVKESK. The J segment lost 4 bases and the V segment lost 2 bases, leaving 13 bases of the junction unmatched. The CDR3 runs to 18 residues. CDR3 sequence reads: CASSQQAPPGLVYNEQFF. The CDR3, as DNA: TGTGCCAGCAGCCAACAAGCCCCCCCGGGACTAGTATACAATGAGCAGTTCTTC.

V usage is TRBV5-1 and J usage is TRBJ2-7; D is uncertain. Germline CDR1 SGHRS, CDR2 YFSETQ. V lost 0 bases and J 1 base, leaving 8 bases between the germline ends. This CDR3 region has 14 residues. In nucleotides, the CDR3 is TGCGCCAGCAGCTTGGAGCTGGTTTCCTACGAGCAGTACTTC. It specifies CASSLELVSYEQYF.

This clone occurred a few times. The CDR3 sequence: CASEGLGDPGNTIYF. DNA of the CDR3: TGTGCCAGTGAAGGCTTGGGGGACCCGGGAAACACCATATATTTT. The chain couples TRBV19 to TRBJ1-3, with D possibly matching TRBD1 (5 bases). The CDR3 consists of 15 residues. Germline CDR1 is LNHDA and CDR2 is SQIVND (reference sequence). V lost 8 bases to trimming and J lost 4 bases, with 18 bases between them.

The rearrangement uses TRBV5-6 and TRBJ1-1; D gene ambiguous. Trimming removed 0 bases at V and 11 bases at J, with 8 bases between. Looked up from germline, CDR1 is SGHDT and CDR2 is YYEEEE. The CDR3 extends over 11 amino acids. Written as DNA, the CDR3 is TGTGCCAGCAGCTTGGGGAACCGGGCTTTCTTT. It translates to CASSLGNRAFF.

The chain combines TRBV19 with TRBJ2-7; a weak D match, TRBD2 (5 bases). The CDR3 consists of 13 residues. Trimming shortened V by 5 bases and J by 2 bases, and 10 bases separated the two germline ends. Germline lookup yields CDR1 LNHDA and CDR2 SQIVND (reference sequence). Written as DNA, the CDR3 is TGTGCCAGTAGTCCCGGGGAGACCTACGAGCAGTACTTC. Its translation: CASSPGETYEQYF.

The chain uses TRBV27 and TRBJ2-2; 14 nucleotides match TRBD2. Germline CDR1 and CDR2: MNHEY and SMNVEV (reference sequence). The CDR3 extends over 16 amino acids. Losses at the gene ends were 8 bases for V and 3 bases for J; bases not matched to a gene: 5. The CDR3 sequence: CASSRTSGGHTGELFF. CDR3 in DNA: TGTGCCAGCTCCCGGACTAGCGGGGGGCACACCGGGGAGCTGTTTTTT.

The gene calls are TRBV5-6 and TRBJ2-7, with D unclear. The germline gives CDR1 SGHDT, CDR2 YYEEEE. Trimming removed 1 base from V and 2 bases from J, with 13 bases in between. The CDR3 sequence is 15 residues long. In DNA form, the CDR3 reads TGTGCCAGCAGCTTGTTTTCCCTTGGAACCTACGAGCAGTACTTC. This gives the protein CASSLFSLGTYEQYF.

J is TRBJ2-2 and V is TRBV7-2; D gene unclear. V lost 3 bases to trimming and J lost 0 bases, with 5 bases between them. The CDR3 covers 14 residues. CDR1 and CDR2 from the germline V gene are SGHTA and FQGNSA. CDR3 region: CASSFLPNTGELFF. The CDR3 DNA sequence: TGTGCCAGCAGCTTCCTCCCGAACACCGGGGAGCTGTTTTTT.

The chain links TRBV7-3 to TRBJ2-5; tentatively, D is TRBD2 (6 bases). The CDR3 extends over 14 amino acids. Looked up from germline, CDR1 is SGHTA and CDR2 is FQGTGA. V lost 4 bases and J 5 bases, leaving 14 bases between the germline ends. CDR3 nucleotides: TGTGCCAGCAGCTCATTCGGGGGTAGGGAGACCCAGTACTTC. This translates into CASSSFGGRETQYF.

V gene TRBV5-1 combines with J gene TRBJ2-1; 9 nucleotides align to TRBD2. Germline V lookup: CDR1 SGHRS, CDR2 YFSETQ. The CDR3 runs 18 residues. The trim removed 1 base at V and 0 bases at J, leaving 8 bases unmatched. The CDR3 here is CASSLRSGGPPSYNEQFF. The DNA of the CDR3 is TGCGCCAGCAGCTTGAGGAGCGGGGGGCCGCCCTCCTACAATGAGCAGTTCTTC.

This chain uses TRBV29-1 with TRBJ2-7, with 9 bases aligning to TRBD2. Germline CDR1 SQVTM, CDR2 ANQGSEA. V was clipped by 6 bases and J by 0 bases; unmatched bases: 12. This CDR3 contains 16 residues. CDR3 sequence: CSVPKPGLASSYEQYF. DNA of the CDR3: TGCAGCGTCCCGAAGCCCGGACTAGCGTCCTCCTACGAGCAGTACTTC.

The V call is TRBV5-1, the J call TRBJ2-3; 9 nucleotides match TRBD2. CDR1 and CDR2 from the germline V gene are SGHRS and YFSETQ. There are 16 residues in the CDR3. The V segment lost 3 bases and the J segment 2 bases; nucleotides outside the gene matches: 7. CDR3 nucleotides: TGCGCCAGCAGCTCGAATAGCGGGGGCCCCACAGATACGCAGTATTTT. It translates to CASSSNSGGPTDTQYF.

In its sample, this clone was seen a few times. The chain is built from TRBV5-1 and TRBJ1-2; 8 bases align to TRBD1. The V and J ends lost 4 bases and 6 bases, in that order; junction bases with no gene match: 11. This CDR3 has 15 amino acids. The germline gives CDR1 SGHRS, CDR2 YFSETQ. The CDR3 nucleotides are TGCGCCAGCAGCCCAGGGGACAGGCAATCTAATGGCTACACCTTC. Encoded protein: CASSPGDRQSNGYTF.

The rearrangement joins TRBV18 to TRBJ2-7; 7 nucleotides match TRBD1. The CDR3 loop spans 14 amino acids. CDR1 is KGHSH and CDR2 is LQKENI in the germline V gene. The V segment lost 2 bases and the J segment 5 bases; nucleotides outside the gene matches: 6. The DNA of the CDR3 is TGTGCCAGCTCACCAATCAGGGGGAGCGACGAGCAGTACTTC. It encodes CASSPIRGSDEQYF.